This T cell receptor beta chain was identified in a study of control samples from healthy donors and cancer patients. CDR1 is MNHNS, CDR2 SASEGT, per germline. V gave up 1 base and J gave up 1 base, with 8 bases separating them. CDR3 size: 15 residues. TCRdb's table, derived via immunoSEQ multiplex PCR, lists solely in-frame clones and lacks some. The repertoire has about 130,000 clones, around nine tenths of them found once; the top ten carry about 3.2%. The TCR comes from a man aged 50 to 60 in good health. Material for sequencing was blood. The chain is built from TRBV6-1 and TRBJ2-1; tentative D call: TRBD1 (5 bases). The CDR3 sequence: CASSEGGQSYNEQFF. Here the CDR3 DNA reads TGTGCCAGCAGTGAAGGGGGCCAATCCTACAATGAGCAGTTCTTC.